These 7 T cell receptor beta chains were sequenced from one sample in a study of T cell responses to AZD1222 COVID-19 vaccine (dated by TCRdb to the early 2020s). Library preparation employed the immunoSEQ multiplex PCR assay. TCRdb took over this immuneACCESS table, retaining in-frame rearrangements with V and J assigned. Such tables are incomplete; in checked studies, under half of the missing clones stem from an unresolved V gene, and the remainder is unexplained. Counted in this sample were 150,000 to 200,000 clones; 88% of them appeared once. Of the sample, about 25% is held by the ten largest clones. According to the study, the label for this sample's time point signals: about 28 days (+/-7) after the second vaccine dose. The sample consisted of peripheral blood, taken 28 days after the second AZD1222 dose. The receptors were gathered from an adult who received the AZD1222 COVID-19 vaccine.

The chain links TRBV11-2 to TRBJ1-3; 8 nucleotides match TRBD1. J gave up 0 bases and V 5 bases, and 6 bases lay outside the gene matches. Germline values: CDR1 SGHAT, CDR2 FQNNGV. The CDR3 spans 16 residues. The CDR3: CASSPQGALSGNTIYF. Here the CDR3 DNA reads TGTGCCAGCAGCCCCCAGGGGGCCCTCTCTGGAAACACCATATATTTT. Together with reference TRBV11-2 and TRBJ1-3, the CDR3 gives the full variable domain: EAGVAQSPRYKIIEKRQSVAFWCNPISGHATLYWYQQILGQGPKLLIQFQNNGVVDDSQLPKDRFSAERLKGVDSTLKIQPAKLEDSAVYLCASSPQGALSGNTIYFGEGSWLTVV.

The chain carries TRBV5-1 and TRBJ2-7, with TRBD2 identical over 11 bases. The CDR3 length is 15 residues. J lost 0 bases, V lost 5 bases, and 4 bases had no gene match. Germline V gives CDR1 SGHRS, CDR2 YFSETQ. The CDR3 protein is CASRPTSGSSYEQYF. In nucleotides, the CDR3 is TGCGCCAGCAGGCCAACTAGCGGGAGCTCCTACGAGCAGTACTTC. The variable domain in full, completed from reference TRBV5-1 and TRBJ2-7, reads KAGVTQTPRYLIKTRGQQVTLSCSPISGHRSVSWYQQTPGQGLQFLFEYFSETQRNKGNFPGRFSGRQFSNSRSEMNVSTLELGDSALYLCASRPTSGSSYEQYFGPGTRLTVT.

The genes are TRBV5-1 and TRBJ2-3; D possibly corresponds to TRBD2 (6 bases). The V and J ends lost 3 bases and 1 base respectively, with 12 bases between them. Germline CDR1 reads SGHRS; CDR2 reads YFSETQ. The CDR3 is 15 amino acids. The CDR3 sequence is CASSWRGGGTDTQYF. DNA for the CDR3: TGCGCCAGCAGCTGGAGGGGCGGGGGCACAGATACGCAGTATTTT. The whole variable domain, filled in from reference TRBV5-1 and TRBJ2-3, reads KAGVTQTPRYLIKTRGQQVTLSCSPISGHRSVSWYQQTPGQGLQFLFEYFSETQRNKGNFPGRFSGRQFSNSRSEMNVSTLELGDSALYLCASSWRGGGTDTQYFGPGTRLTVL.

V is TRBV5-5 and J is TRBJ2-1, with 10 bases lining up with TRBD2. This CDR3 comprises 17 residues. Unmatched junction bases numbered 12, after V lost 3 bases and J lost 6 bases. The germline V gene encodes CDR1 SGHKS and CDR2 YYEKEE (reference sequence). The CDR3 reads CASSSIPSGRSVNEQFF. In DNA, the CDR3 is TGTGCCAGCAGCTCGATCCCTAGCGGGAGATCGGTCAATGAGCAGTTCTTC.

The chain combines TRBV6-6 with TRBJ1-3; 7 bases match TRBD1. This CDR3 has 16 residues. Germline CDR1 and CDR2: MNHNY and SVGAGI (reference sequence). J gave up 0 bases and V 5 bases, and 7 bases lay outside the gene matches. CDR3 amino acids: CASSRDRSSSGNTIYF. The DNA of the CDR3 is TGTGCCAGCAGTCGGGACAGAAGTAGCTCTGGAAACACCATATATTTT.

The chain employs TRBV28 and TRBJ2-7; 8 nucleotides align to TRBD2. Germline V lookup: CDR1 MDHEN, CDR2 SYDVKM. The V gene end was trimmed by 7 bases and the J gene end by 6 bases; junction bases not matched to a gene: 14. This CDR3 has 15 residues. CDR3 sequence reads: CASTPWGAGVPEQYF. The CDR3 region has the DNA TGTGCCAGCACCCCCTGGGGAGCGGGAGTTCCCGAGCAGTACTTC.

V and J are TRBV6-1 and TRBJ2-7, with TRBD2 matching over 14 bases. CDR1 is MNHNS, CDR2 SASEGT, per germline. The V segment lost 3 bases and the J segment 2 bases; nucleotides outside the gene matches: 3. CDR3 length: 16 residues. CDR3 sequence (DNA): TGTGCCAGCAGTGATGGGACTAGCGGGAGAACCTACGAGCAGTACTTC. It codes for CASSDGTSGRTYEQYF.